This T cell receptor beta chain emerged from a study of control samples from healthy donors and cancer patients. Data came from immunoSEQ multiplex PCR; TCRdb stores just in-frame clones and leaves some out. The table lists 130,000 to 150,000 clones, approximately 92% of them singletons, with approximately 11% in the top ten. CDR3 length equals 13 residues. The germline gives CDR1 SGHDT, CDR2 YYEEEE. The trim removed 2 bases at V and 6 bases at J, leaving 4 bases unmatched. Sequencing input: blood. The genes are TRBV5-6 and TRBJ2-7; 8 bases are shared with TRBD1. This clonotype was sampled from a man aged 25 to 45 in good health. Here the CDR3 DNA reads TGTGCCAGCAGCTTTGGACAGGGCGGCGAGCAGTACTTC. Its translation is CASSFGQGGEQYF. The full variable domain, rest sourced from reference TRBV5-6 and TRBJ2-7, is DAGVTQSPTHLIKTRGQQVTLRCSPKSGHDTVSWYQQALGQGPQFIFQYYEEEERQRGNFPDRFSGHQFPNYSSELNVNALLLGDSALYLCASSFGQGGEQYFGPGTRLTVT.